A selection of T cell receptor beta chains follows, all from one sample in a study of CD8+ T cells in alopecia areata. Assay: immunoSEQ multiplex PCR; the TCRdb copy retains only in-frame clones and omits some. Of 42,000 or so clones listed, roughly 90% were seen once; the top ten hold about 20%. This sample comprised CD8+ T cells sorted from blood, obtained at week 24, from a patient treated with tofacitinib. The receptors come from a human donor with alopecia areata. The CDR3 runs from the conserved cysteine through the conserved F or W. Fields, in order: J gene, V gene, CDR3 protein.

>TRBJ2-1|TRBV6-6
CASSYGGYNEQFF
>TRBJ2-7|TRBV6-1
CASSSGQSYEQYF
>TRBJ2-5|TRBV15
CATSGRLPGETQYF
>TRBJ2-1|TRBV2
CASSEIRDEQFF
>TRBJ2-2|TRBV29-1
CSVGTVANTGELFF
>TRBJ2-7|TRBV27
CASRPTGSSYEQYF
>TRBJ2-2|TRBV7-2
CASGQTGRANTGELFF
>TRBJ2-3|TRBV5-4
CASSLGQEIDTQYF
>TRBJ2-5|TRBV27
CASSFGTSGGLKETQYF
>TRBJ2-1|TRBV15
CATSGTSGGIYNEQFF
>TRBJ2-7|TRBV10-3
CAIRTGNQDEQYF
>TRBJ2-5|TRBV7-3
CASSLRSGGARETQYF
>TRBJ2-5|TRBV6-5
CASSYEGETQYF
>TRBJ2-7|TRBV4-3
CASSQEYRASYEQYF
>TRBJ2-3|TRBV6-5
CASSYLGTGTQYF
>TRBJ2-1|TRBV7-6
CASSFEQASYNEQFF
>TRBJ1-3|TRBV11-2
CASRTAPGAHGNTIYF
>TRBJ2-5|TRBV12-5
CASAMRETQYF
>TRBJ2-1|TRBV6-4
CASSDGERGPTYNEQFF
>TRBJ2-1|TRBV19
CASSIMLNSHNEQFF
>TRBJ2-5|TRBV6-5
CASSRGLAGETQYF
>TRBJ2-3|TRBV11-2
CASSPPGLAGGPGAQYF
>TRBJ2-5|TRBV4-1
CASSPRVNLETQYF
>TRBJ2-7|TRBV6-5
CASSYRHTLGEQYF
>TRBJ2-7|TRBV11-2
CASSLVSPYEQYF
>TRBJ1-6|TRBV5-5
CASSLAGGHPPLHF
>TRBJ2-7|TRBV25-1
CASGTYEQYF
>TRBJ2-2|TRBV7-8
CASSLARGYTGELFF
>TRBJ2-3|TRBV11-2
CASSLSPLAQEGADTQYF
>TRBJ2-7|TRBV7-2
CASSPLGTSYEQYF
>.|TRBV7-9
CASSGSSYEQYF
>TRBJ2-1|TRBV6-1
CASSELAGGYEQFF
>TRBJ2-7|TRBV7-9
CASSSTKIMVSLGYEQYF
>TRBJ1-1|TRBV2
CASSNSGTGGFLNTEAFF
>TRBJ1-1|TRBV6-5
CASDSLSGGSEAFF
>TRBJ2-7|TRBV29-1
CSVQERGAYEQYF
>TRBJ2-3|TRBV28
CASSSLTGFGSTDTQYF
>TRBJ2-5|TRBV10-3
CAISESVPEFTQETQYF
>TRBJ2-3|TRBV6-4
CASSDSGGSGGTDTQYF
>TRBJ2-3|TRBV7-9
CASSPPSGASPDTQYF
>TRBJ1-2|TRBV29-1
CSVDSQEGNGYTF
>TRBJ2-4|TRBV7-9
CASSPRTDIAKNIQYF
>TRBJ2-5|TRBV4-1
CASSTRLQETQYF
>TRBJ2-7|TRBV7-2
CASSPQLSSYEQYF
>.|TRBV6-5
CASSYSEPYEQYF
>TRBJ2-3|TRBV6-5
CASSYSSGQPTDTQYF
>TRBJ2-5|TRBV7-9
CASSLWTGVQETQYF